This TCR beta chain derives from a study of PD-L1 blockade in urothelial cancer. This clone was seen once. CDR1 and CDR2 (germline): SGHRS, YFSETQ. The CDR3 has 16 amino acids. The V and J ends lost 3 bases and 0 bases respectively, with 12 bases between them. The time point is: peripheral blood 6 weeks after treatment start. Some clones are missing from TCRdb's copy, which holds only in-frame ones; the method was immunoSEQ multiplex PCR. The sample has around 110,000 clones, more than 85% seen once. The TCR originated in a man aged 60-69 years with urothelial cancer. The chain recombines TRBV5-1 with TRBJ2-2; a weak D match, TRBD2 (6 bases). This material consisted of PBMCs, taken around atezolizumab (anti-PD-L1) treatment. CDR3: CASSSGLIANTGELFF. The CDR3 DNA reads as TGCGCCAGCAGCTCGGGACTGATCGCGAACACCGGGGAGCTGTTTTTT. Together with reference TRBV5-1 and TRBJ2-2, the CDR3 gives the full variable domain: KAGVTQTPRYLIKTRGQQVTLSCSPISGHRSVSWYQQTPGQGLQFLFEYFSETQRNKGNFPGRFSGRQFSNSRSEMNVSTLELGDSALYLCASSSGLIANTGELFFGEGSRLTVL.